The T cell receptor beta chain under discussion was sequenced for a study of response to subunit inactivated influenza vaccine. CDR3 length equals 14 residues. Trimming removed 7 bases from V and 3 bases from J, with 17 bases in between. Germline CDR1 is SGHRS and CDR2 is YFSETQ. MiXCR, run by TCRdb on the RT-PCR reads, gives a single entry per CDR3 protein. The table lists about 650,000 distinct CDR3 sequences, around 15% of them singletons. General observations from the study: Seasonal influenza vaccination, on each occasion, was suggested by the authors to recruit few new T cells.

This clonotype appeared a single time. Its antigen remains unknown. The source is a man between 45 and 60 years old who received an inactivated influenza vaccine. The genes are TRBV5-1 and TRBJ2-7; TRBD2 is a possible D gene (6 bases). The sample here was PBMCs from blood, taken 14 to 15 days before vaccination. DNA of the CDR3: TGCGCCAGCGGCCTCCTGTACGGGGGCTACGAGCAGTACTTC. This gives the protein CASGLLYGGYEQYF.